These 12 T cell receptor beta chains were sequenced from one sample in a study of T cell responses to AZD1222 COVID-19 vaccine. Only in-frame clones appear in the TCRdb table, and some are missing; sequencing was by immunoSEQ multiplex PCR. Here the sample spans some 79,000 clones, 70% to 90% being singletons. The sequencing here drew on peripheral blood, taken 28 days after the second AZD1222 dose. The receptors here all came from an adult who received the AZD1222 COVID-19 vaccine.

This rearrangement joins TRBV11-2 to TRBJ2-1; D possibly corresponds to TRBD2 (7 bases). There are 11 residues in the CDR3. Germline assignment: CDR1 SGHAT and CDR2 FQNNGV. The V end was cut by 4 bases, the J end by 15 bases, with 13 bases between. CDR3 residues: CASSSGGHGFF. The CDR3 bases are TGTGCCAGCAGCTCCGGGGGGCATGGGTTCTTC. The full variable domain, its missing parts supplied by reference TRBV11-2 and TRBJ2-1, is EAGVAQSPRYKIIEKRQSVAFWCNPISGHATLYWYQQILGQGPKLLIQFQNNGVVDDSQLPKDRFSAERLKGVDSTLKIQPAKLEDSAVYLCASSSGGHGFFGPGTRLTVL.

J is TRBJ1-6 and V is TRBV7-9; D is perhaps TRBD1 (6 bases). The germline V and J ends were trimmed by 1 base and 5 bases, with 9 bases remaining between them. The V gene's germline CDR1 is SEHNR and CDR2 FQNEAQ (reference sequence). The CDR3 totals 15 residues. The CDR3 loop reads CASSLEDRDNSPLHF. In nucleotides, the CDR3 is TGTGCCAGCAGCTTAGAGGACAGAGATAATTCACCCCTCCACTTT.

The chain carries TRBV5-1 and TRBJ1-4; the D gene is possibly TRBD1 (5 bases). The CDR3 has 16 amino acids. Trimming took off 5 bases at V and 5 bases at J, with 19 bases between the two ends. The V gene's germline CDR1 is SGHRS and CDR2 YFSETQ. CDR3 sequence reads: CASRDGVQGLNEKLFF. The DNA for the CDR3 is TGCGCCAGCAGAGACGGAGTGCAGGGTTTAAATGAAAAACTGTTTTTT.

V is TRBV18 and J is TRBJ2-5; the D gene is possibly TRBD1 (6 bases). The CDR3 contains 13 residues. Germline CDR1 is KGHSH and CDR2 is LQKENI. The V gene lost 5 bases and the J gene lost 4 bases, with 11 bases spanning the gap. For the CDR3, the DNA is TGTGCCAGCTCATACAGGGACCGAGAGACCCAGTACTTC. Encoded protein: CASSYRDRETQYF.

This clone has just one count. V and J are TRBV6-2 or TRBV6-3 and TRBJ2-3; no clear D. This CDR3 contains 11 residues. The germline V and J ends were trimmed by 0 bases and 8 bases, with 3 bases remaining between them. Germline V lookup: CDR1 MNHEY, CDR2 SVGEGT. The CDR3 DNA reads TGTGCCAGCAGTTACTCGAGTACGCAGTATTTT. As protein: CASSYSSTQYF.

The chain couples TRBV6-2 or TRBV6-3 to TRBJ2-3, with D perhaps TRBD1 (5 bases). The CDR3 length is 14 residues. V lost 6 bases to trimming and J lost 2 bases, with 12 bases between them. The germline V gene encodes CDR1 MNHEY and CDR2 SVGEGT. The CDR3 nucleotides are TGTGCCAGCAGCTCCTCGGACATCACAGATACGCAGTATTTT. Protein: CASSSSDITDTQYF.

The chain is built from TRBV15 and TRBJ2-6; 9 nucleotides match TRBD1. There are 18 residues in the CDR3. Germline loops: CDR1 LNHNV, CDR2 YYDKDF (reference sequence). V lost 3 bases and J lost 2; bases outside the gene matches: 8. In DNA form, the CDR3 reads TGTGCCACCAGCAGGGATGCCACAGGGGGCGCTGGGGCCAACGTCCTGACTTTC. Encoded protein: CATSRDATGGAGANVLTF.

The chain has TRBV27 and TRBJ2-2; 8 nucleotides match TRBD2. Trimming cost V 6 bases and J 1 base; bases outside gene matches: 1. CDR3 length: 14 residues. Germline V lookup: CDR1 MNHEY, CDR2 SMNVEV (reference sequence). CDR3 sequence (DNA): TGTGCCAGCAGGGGACTAGTGAACACCGGGGAGCTGTTTTTT. The encoded protein is CASRGLVNTGELFF.

V usage is TRBV7-9 and J usage is TRBJ2-3; D gene ambiguous. There are 16 residues in the CDR3. Germline V gene lookup returns CDR1 SEHNR and CDR2 FQNEAQ (reference sequence). Trimming stripped 2 bases from V and 0 bases from J, with 12 bases between. The CDR3 here is CASSLIGRTSTDTQYF. In DNA form, the CDR3 reads TGTGCCAGCAGCTTAATTGGCCGCACTAGCACAGATACGCAGTATTTT.

The chain joins TRBV5-1 to TRBJ1-2, with a tentative D call TRBD1 (5 bases). Trimming shortened V by 6 bases and J by 5 bases, and 17 bases separated the two germline ends. The length of the CDR3 is 14 residues. The germline CDR1 and CDR2 sequences are SGHRS and YFSETQ. For the CDR3, the DNA is TGCGCCAGCACCTTAGACAGTACCCTTTATGGCTACACCTTC. The encoded protein is CASTLDSTLYGYTF.

In this sample, this clone turned up once. Its ends do not fully match the called genes, so a read error is possible. The rearrangement uses TRBV7-7 and TRBJ2-5; the D gene is possibly TRBD2 (6 bases). The CDR3 has 16 residues. CDR1 and CDR2 from the germline V gene are SSHAT and FNYEAQ (reference sequence). As DNA, the CDR3 is TGTGCTAGCAGCTTAGGAGGGCCGGGACCCCAAGAGACCCAGTACTTC. Protein: CASSLGGPGPQETQYF.

The table lists this clone with a few counts. V gene TRBV28 combines with J gene TRBJ1-2, with TRBD1 identical over 11 bases. The CDR3 sequence is 14 residues long. Germline loops: CDR1 MDHEN, CDR2 SYDVKM. J lost 8 bases, V lost 6 bases, and 8 bases had no gene match. The CDR3, as DNA: TGTGCCAGCAGAACACCGGGACAGGGGGAAGGCTACACCTTC. Translation gives CASRTPGQGEGYTF.